The T cell receptor beta chain described here comes from a study of a mutant IDH1 vaccine in newly diagnosed glioma (dated by TCRdb to about 2021). Describing the broader study: Vaccination was initiated 4-6 weeks after radiotherapy alone, or concurrently with temozolomide cycles in the chemotherapy-containing groups. Visit V12 was the week-35 safety follow-up and visit V13 was the week-47 end of study. Of the approximately 33 patients who were treated, about 62% were male and roughly 38% were female, and the mean age was around 41 years. Longitudinal TCRB deep sequencing was performed for approximately 24 treated patients wherever samples were available for exploratory analyses. Before enrollment, patients had received standard therapy of radiotherapy alone, temozolomide alone, or radiochemotherapy with temozolomide; most received the combination. Six visits were used for peripheral blood collection: V03 (baseline), V05, V07, V10, V12 and V13.

A note on this clone: Its antigen remains unidentified. The sample holds no much larger clone one base away, and base qualities are not on file.

The time point label corresponds to: week 35, safety follow-up. Each vaccine dose was 300 ug of a 20-mer mutant IDH1 peptide in Montanide, given subcutaneously with topical imiquimod. Across visits V03 through V10, patients got a total of eight vaccinations, given in weeks 1, 3, 5, 7, 11, 15, 19 and 23. The donors had newly diagnosed IDH1-mutant astrocytomas of WHO grade 3 or 4 that showed loss of nuclear ATRX. The samples were drawn from NOA16, a multicentre, single-arm, open-label phase I trial in Germany that tested a mutant IDH1 peptide vaccine in humans for the first time. Genomic DNA for TCRB sequencing was extracted from EDTA blood using the DNeasy Blood and Tissue Kit. Results and caveats for the whole study, not just this receptor: Across multiple MHC alleles, vaccine-induced immune responses were seen in 90% to 95% of patients. It was noted by the authors that analyses of patient blood samples could not be reproduced owing to sample limitations. Changes in the top peripheral T cell clonotypes picked up by TCRB sequencing did not appear to be linked to pseudoprogression. PBMC samples for TCRB deep sequencing were selected based on availability.

CDR1 is given as SGHRS and CDR2 as YFSETQ, both from the germline V gene. Inclusive of the bounding cysteine and phenylalanine, the CDR3 is 14 residues long. The DNA shown is the 42-base CDR3, in frame from base 1. The junction carries 16 bases between V and J, which are trimmed by 3 bases and 6 bases respectively. The library relied on the immunoSEQ multiplex PCR assay. Rearranged TCR beta chain sequences were amplified with the hsTCRB Kit following the manufacturer's protocol. Sequencing of TCRB libraries was carried out on an Illumina MiSeq. The study's processing was this. The kit vendor's proprietary platform handled demultiplexing, trimming and gene mapping. Entries here come from immuneACCESS through TCRdb and include only in-frame sequences with V and J called. Some clones fail to appear in such tables; in the studies checked, an unresolved V gene covers under half of the shortfall, and the cause of the remainder is unknown. V, J and clone size are taken as reported in that table, and D and trimming were inferred from the DNA itself. This sample lists around 31,000 clones; roughly 75% were detected once. Approximately 10% of the sample comes from the top ten.

This specimen was PBMCs, taken from a glioma patient whose treatment included an IDH1 peptide vaccine. The receptor was isolated from a woman aged 40-49 years with glioma. The chain is assembled from TRBV5-1 and TRBJ2-7, and perhaps TRBD1 as D gene, on 6 matching bases. The CDR3 is CASSSPSTGREQYF. The DNA sequence is given as TGCGCCAGCAGCTCCCCATCGACAGGTCGCGAGCAGTACTTC.